What follows describes a single TCR beta chain. What antigen it recognizes has not been identified. Base qualities are not recorded, but no much larger clone differs from it by a single base. V is trimmed back by 2 bases and J by 6 bases, and the junction contains 12 bases that no gene match accounts for. Reading the germline V gene gives CDR1 MGHRA and CDR2 YSYEKL. The CDR3 holds 16 amino acids from the cysteine to the phenylalanine. Just the 48-base CDR3 DNA is kept, in frame starting at base 1. TCRbeta CDR3 regions were amplified from genomic DNA by means of the immunoSEQ Assay, a bias-controlled multiplex PCR. As for how the authors treated the data: The number of nucleated cells in each sample was estimated by amplification of reference gene primers within the assay. Sequence reads were collapsed and filtered to measure the absolute abundance of every unique TCRbeta CDR3 rearrangement. For each sample, productive Simpson clonality was calculated by taking the square root of Simpson's diversity index across productive rearrangements. Entries here come from immuneACCESS through TCRdb and include only in-frame sequences with V and J called. Some clones fail to appear in such tables; in the studies checked, an unresolved V gene covers under half of the shortfall, and the cause of the remainder is unknown. Clonal size and the V and J genes are those of that table, whereas D and trimming came from the DNA. This sample comprises approximately 220,000 clones, about 85% of them detected only once. The top ten hold roughly 2.7% of the sample.

The data are from a study of blood T cell repertoires in COVID-19 (dated by TCRdb to the early 2020s). The study in broad terms: Collaborator samples came from the United States, Italy and Spain and covered acute and convalescent phases of COVID-19. The samples were drawn from the first 160 participants of the ongoing ImmuneRACE study and from 950 to 1,500 subjects provided by 6 global collaborators. The prospective study material was composed of cDNA or gDNA derived from T cells, B-cell-depleted T cells, or PBMCs. Where HLA class I and class II types were available, the types were taken from metadata supplied by the sample provider, not from assay-based typing. Deeply sampled blood TCRbeta repertoires from subjects exposed to, actively infected with, or recovered from COVID-19 were included in the dataset. A freely available public database, intended as a resource for researchers studying the immune response to SARS-CoV-2, is where the repertoires were released. A de-identified subject ID, COVID-19 status, age in years and sex were almost always included in the sample metadata. The study at large found these results: The amount of clinical and demographic metadata varied by source and participant and was provided uncurated.

In the prospective study, participants were roughly 18 to 90 years old, resided in under 30 geographic areas of the United States, and were enrolled through a virtual design. In the prospective study, participants were assigned to cohorts based on the clinical history participants reported in a screening survey and a study questionnaire. Recovered participants in ImmuneRACE Cohort 3 were defined by two consecutive negative NP/OP PCR tests, clearance by a healthcare professional, or resolution of symptoms. Each participant in the prospective study had whole blood, serum and a nasopharyngeal or oropharyngeal swab collected by mobile phlebotomists. Additional blood draws and questionnaires over a 2-month period could optionally be provided by prospective study participants. Before DNA extraction, prospective study blood samples were shipped either frozen or at room temperature.

Material: PBMCs or T cells enriched from blood (not recorded which). The receptor was isolated from a woman in her twenties or thirties who had recovered from COVID-19. The sequence links TRBV4-1 to TRBJ1-2, and 7 bases in between align with TRBD1. The sequence in DNA is TGCGCCAGCAGCCAACATATAATAGCAGGGGGGCATGGCTACACCTTC. The translation is CASSQHIIAGGHGYTF.